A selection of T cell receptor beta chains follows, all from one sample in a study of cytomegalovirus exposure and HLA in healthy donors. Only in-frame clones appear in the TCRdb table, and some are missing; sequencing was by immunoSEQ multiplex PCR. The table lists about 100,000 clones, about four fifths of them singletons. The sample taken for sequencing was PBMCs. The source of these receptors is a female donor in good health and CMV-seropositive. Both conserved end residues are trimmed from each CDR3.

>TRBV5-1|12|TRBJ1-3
ASSWTGPGNTIY
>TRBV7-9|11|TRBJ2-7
ASSDAASYEQY
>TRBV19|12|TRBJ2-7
ASSTGQGANEQY
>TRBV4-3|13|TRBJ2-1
ASSPTRSLYNEQF
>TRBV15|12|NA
ATSREGSSYEQY
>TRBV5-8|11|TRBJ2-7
ASRTGISHEQY
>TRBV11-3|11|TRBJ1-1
ASSRTGNTEAF
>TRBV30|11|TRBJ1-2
AWSPDRNYGYT
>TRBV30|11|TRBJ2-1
AWSAGWVNEQF
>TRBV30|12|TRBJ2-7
AWSVRFGGVEQY
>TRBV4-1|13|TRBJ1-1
ASSQEQGKNTEAF
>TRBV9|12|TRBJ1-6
ASSSRTGHSPLH
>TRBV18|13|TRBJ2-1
ASSPEGATYNEQF
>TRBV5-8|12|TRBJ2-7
ASSFGSEPGEQY
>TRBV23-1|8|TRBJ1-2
ASSQLGYT
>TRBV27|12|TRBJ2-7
ASSRGGDSYEQY
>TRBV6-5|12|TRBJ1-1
ASSYSGGNTEAF
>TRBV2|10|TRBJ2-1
ASRPSYNEQF
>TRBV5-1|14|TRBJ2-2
ASSLELAGGPGELF
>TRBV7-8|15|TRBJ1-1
ASSSLDRGLRGTEAF
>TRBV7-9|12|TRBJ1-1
ASSLGTGNTEAF
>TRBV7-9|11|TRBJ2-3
ASHSASTDTQY
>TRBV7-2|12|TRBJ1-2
ASSSRRGGYGYT
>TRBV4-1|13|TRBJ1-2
ASSQEWQTNYGYT
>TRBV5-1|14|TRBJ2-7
ASTHARQGASYEQY
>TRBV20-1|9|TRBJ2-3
SARSVDTQY
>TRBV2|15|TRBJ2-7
ASSEGGTGRKRYEQY
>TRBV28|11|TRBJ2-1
ASSLASRGTLF
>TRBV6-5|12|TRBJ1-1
ASSSGQPYTEAF
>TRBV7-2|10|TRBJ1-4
ASSLGGEKLF
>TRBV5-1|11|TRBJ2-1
ASSSTNYNEQF